This TCR beta chain came from a study of blood T cell repertoires in COVID-19. Study summary: PBMCs, B-cell-depleted T cells, or T cells provided the cDNA or gDNA that made up the material.

V dropped 6 bases and J dropped 1 base, with 14 bases sitting between them. This CDR3 has 15 residues. The germline V gene encodes CDR1 KGHSH and CDR2 LQKENI. Data came from immunoSEQ multiplex PCR; TCRdb stores just in-frame clones and leaves some out. The table shows about 27,000 clones, with approximately 83% occurring only once. The specimen sequenced was peripheral blood. This sequence was found in a man between 65 and 85 years old with acute or convalescent COVID-19. V is TRBV18 and J is TRBJ2-3; weak D call: TRBD1 (5 bases). The CDR3 loop reads CASSDTGGRTDTQYF. The CDR3 DNA reads as TGTGCCAGCTCCGATACAGGTGGACGCACAGATACGCAGTATTTT. The full variable domain, in which reference TRBV18 and TRBJ2-3 provide the parts outside the CDR3, is NAGVMQNPRHLVRRRGQEARLRCSPMKGHSHVYWYRQLPEEGLKFMVYLQKENIIDESGMPKERFSAEFPKEGPSILRIQQVVRGDSAAYFCASSDTGGRTDTQYFGPGTRLTVL.